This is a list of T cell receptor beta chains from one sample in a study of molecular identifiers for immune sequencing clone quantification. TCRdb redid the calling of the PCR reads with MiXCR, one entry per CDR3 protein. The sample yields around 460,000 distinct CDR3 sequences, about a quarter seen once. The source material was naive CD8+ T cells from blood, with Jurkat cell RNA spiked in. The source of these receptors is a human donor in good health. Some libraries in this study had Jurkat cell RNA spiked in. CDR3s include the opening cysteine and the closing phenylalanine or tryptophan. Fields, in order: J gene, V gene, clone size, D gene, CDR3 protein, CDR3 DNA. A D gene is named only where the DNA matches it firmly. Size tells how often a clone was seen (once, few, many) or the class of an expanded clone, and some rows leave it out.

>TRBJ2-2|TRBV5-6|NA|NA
CASSFAESANTGELFF
TGTGCCAGCAGCTTCGCCGAGAGTGCGAACACCGGGGAGCTGTTTTTT
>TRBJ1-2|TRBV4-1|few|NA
CASSQDTNYGYTF
TGCGCCAGCAGCCAAGATACTAACTATGGCTACACCTTC
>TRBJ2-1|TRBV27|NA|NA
CASSTNWGEQFF
TGTGCCAGCAGTACCAATTGGGGTGAGCAGTTCTTC
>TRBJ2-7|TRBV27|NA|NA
CASGTGDATYEQYF
TGTGCCAGCGGCACGGGGGACGCAACCTACGAGCAGTACTTC
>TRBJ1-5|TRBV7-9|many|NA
CASSLGGFGNQPQHF
TGTGCCAGCAGCTTAGGGGGCTTTGGCAATCAGCCCCAGCATTTT
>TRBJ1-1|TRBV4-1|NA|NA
CASSQSQMYTEAFF
TGCGCCAGCAGCCAAAGCCAGATGTACACTGAAGCTTTCTTT
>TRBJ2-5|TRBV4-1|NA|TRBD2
CASSQVRTSGQETQYF
TGCGCCAGCAGCCAAGTAAGGACTAGCGGCCAAGAGACCCAGTACTTC
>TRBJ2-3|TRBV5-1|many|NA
CASSLAVSGDGDTQYF
TGCGCCAGCAGCTTGGCCGTATCGGGAGACGGAGATACGCAGTATTTT
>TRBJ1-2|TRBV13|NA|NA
CASSQGTQGRYGYTF
TGTGCCAGCAGCCAGGGCACGCAGGGTCGCTATGGCTACACCTTC
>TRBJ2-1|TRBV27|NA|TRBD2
CASSLLAGLNEQFF
TGTGCCAGCAGTTTACTAGCGGGCCTTAATGAGCAGTTCTTC
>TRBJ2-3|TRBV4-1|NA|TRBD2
CASSLERGPGTDTQYF
TGCGCCAGCAGCCTCGAGCGGGGGCCGGGCACAGATACGCAGTATTTT
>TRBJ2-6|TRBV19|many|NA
CASSQGPTSLFSGANVLTF
TGTGCCAGTAGTCAAGGACCGACGTCGCTTTTCTCTGGGGCCAACGTCCTGACTTTC
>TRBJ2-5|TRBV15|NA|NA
CATSGINLGGTQYF
TGTGCCACCAGCGGGATAAATCTCGGGGGGACCCAGTACTTC
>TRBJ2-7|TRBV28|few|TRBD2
CASSPGTSGDSYEQYF
TGTGCCAGCAGCCCCGGGACTAGCGGAGATTCCTACGAGCAGTACTTC
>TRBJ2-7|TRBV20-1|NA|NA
CSARDAGPYEQYF
TGCAGTGCTAGAGATGCTGGGCCCTACGAGCAGTACTTC
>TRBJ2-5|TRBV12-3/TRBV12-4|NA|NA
CASTGRGYLGETQYF
TGTGCCAGCACAGGTAGAGGATACCTGGGAGAGACCCAGTACTTC
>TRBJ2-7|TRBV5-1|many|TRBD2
CASSLDGSSGGEQYF
TGCGCCAGCAGCTTGGATGGGAGTTCGGGGGGCGAGCAGTACTTC
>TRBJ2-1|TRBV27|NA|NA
CASSALSQHNEQFF
TGTGCCAGCAGTGCGTTATCCCAGCACAATGAGCAGTTCTTC
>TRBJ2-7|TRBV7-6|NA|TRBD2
CASSPGTSGDEQCF
TGTGCCAGCAGCCCCGGGACTAGCGGGGACGAGCAGTGCTTC
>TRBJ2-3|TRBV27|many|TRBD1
CASSPGGLTDTQYF
TGTGCCAGCAGCCCAGGGGGTCTCACAGATACGCAGTATTTT
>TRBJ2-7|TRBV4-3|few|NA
CASSQDQFIPPMNEQYF
TGCGCCAGCAGCCAAGATCAGTTTATTCCTCCTATGAACGAGCAGTACTTC
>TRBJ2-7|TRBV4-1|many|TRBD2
CASSPGTSGISSYEQYF
TGCGCCAGCAGCCCTGGTACTAGCGGAATAAGCTCCTACGAGCAGTACTTC
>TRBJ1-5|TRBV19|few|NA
CASSIVPGASNQPQHF
TGTGCCAGTAGTATAGTTCCAGGGGCTAGCAATCAGCCCCAGCATTTT
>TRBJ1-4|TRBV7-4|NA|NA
CASRDRAATTNEKLFF
TGTGCCAGCAGGGATCGCGCGGCAACAACTAATGAAAAACTGTTTTTT
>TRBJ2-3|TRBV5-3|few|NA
CASSLRGRDTQYF
TGTGCCAGCAGCTTGAGAGGGAGGGATACGCAGTATTTT
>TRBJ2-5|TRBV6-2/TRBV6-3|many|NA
CASSHRDTEETQYF
TGTGCCAGCAGTCACCGGGACACCGAAGAGACCCAGTACTTC
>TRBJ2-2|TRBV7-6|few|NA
CASSSAWNTGELFF
TGTGCCAGCAGCTCAGCCTGGAACACCGGGGAGCTGTTTTTT
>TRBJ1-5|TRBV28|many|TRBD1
CASSFIRDRDISRSQPQHF
TGTGCCAGCAGTTTTATCAGGGACAGGGATATTTCTAGGAGTCAGCCCCAGCATTTT
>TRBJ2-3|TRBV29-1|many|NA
CSVAGGEAFTDTQYF
TGCAGCGTGGCCGGAGGGGAGGCATTTACAGATACGCAGTATTTT
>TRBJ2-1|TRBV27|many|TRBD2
CASSPSGRAYNEQFF
TGTGCCAGCAGTCCAAGCGGGAGGGCCTACAATGAGCAGTTCTTC
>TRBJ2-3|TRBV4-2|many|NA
CASSLPRADGAPGVDTQYF
TGTGCCAGCAGCCTACCCAGGGCGGACGGGGCCCCAGGAGTGGATACGCAGTATTTT
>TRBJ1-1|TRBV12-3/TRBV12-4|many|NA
CASSSGTATWAFF
TGTGCCAGCAGTTCCGGGACGGCAACGTGGGCTTTCTTT
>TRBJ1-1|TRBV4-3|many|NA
CASSLFGGEPRLDTEAFF
TGCGCCAGCAGCCTTTTCGGAGGAGAGCCCCGATTGGACACTGAAGCTTTCTTT
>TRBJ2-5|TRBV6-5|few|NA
CASSYSYEPGARQETQYF
TGTGCCAGCAGTTACTCCTACGAGCCAGGGGCGCGGCAAGAGACCCAGTACTTC
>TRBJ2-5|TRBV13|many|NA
CASSLSAVGMGETQYF
TGTGCCAGCAGCTTGTCCGCTGTAGGGATGGGAGAGACCCAGTACTTC
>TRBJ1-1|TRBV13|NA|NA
CASSLVRTEAFF
TGTGCCAGCAGTTTAGTGCGGACTGAAGCTTTCTTT
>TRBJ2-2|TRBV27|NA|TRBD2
CASSFLAGTNTGELFF
TGTGCCAGCAGTTTCCTAGCGGGAACGAACACCGGGGAGCTGTTTTTT
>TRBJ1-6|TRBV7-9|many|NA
CASSSYNSPLHF
TGTGCCAGCAGCTCCTATAATTCACCCCTCCACTTT
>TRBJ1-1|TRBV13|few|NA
CASSLGLENTEAFF
TGTGCCAGCAGCTTAGGCCTGGAGAACACTGAAGCTTTCTTT
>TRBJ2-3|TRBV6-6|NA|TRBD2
CASSSHSGLAGGSTDTQYF
TGTGCCAGCAGTTCGCATTCGGGACTAGCGGGGGGCAGCACAGATACGCAGTATTTT
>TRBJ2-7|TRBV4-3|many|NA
CASSQATDSSSYEQYF
TGCGCCAGCAGCCAAGCGACGGACTCGAGCTCCTACGAGCAGTACTTC
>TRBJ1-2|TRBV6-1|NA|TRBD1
CASSEIITGVEGYGYTF
TGTGCCAGCAGTGAAATTATCACAGGGGTTGAGGGCTATGGCTACACCTTC
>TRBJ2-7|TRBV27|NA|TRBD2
CATRESAGASSSYEQYF
TGTGCCACCCGAGAGTCTGCGGGAGCCTCGAGCTCCTACGAGCAGTACTTC